What follows are 29 T cell receptor beta chains derived from one specimen sequenced in a study of T-cell memory formation after mild COVID-19. TCRdb fed the 5' RACE reads into MiXCR, producing one record per CDR3 protein. The repertoire holds about 350,000 distinct CDR3 sequences, with 12% to 15% as singletons. The sample was PBMCs or a T cell subset sorted from them (not recorded which). All receptors derive from a man younger than 30 who had mild COVID-19 (a few samples of this study predate the infection). Cell type and time point are not known.

The CDR3 is CSVEGDRDNQETQYF. The CDR3 DNA is TGCAGCGTTGAGGGGGACAGAGATAACCAAGAGACCCAGTACTTC. The chain has TRBV29-1 and TRBJ2-5, with 7 nucleotides matching TRBD1. Germline assignment: CDR1 SQVTM and CDR2 ANQGSEA. After removal of 3 bases from V and 0 bases from J, the junction contained 7 bases not matched to a gene. The CDR3 covers 15 residues.

This clonotype appeared a few times. The gene calls are TRBV6-5 and TRBJ2-5; 9 bases match TRBD2. The germline CDR1 and CDR2 sequences are MNHEY and SVGAGI. CDR3 length equals 15 residues. The trim removed 4 bases at V and 5 bases at J, leaving 8 bases unmatched. Written as DNA, the CDR3 is TGTGCCAGCAGTTTGGGCGGGGGGGCAGAGGAGACCCAGTACTTC. Protein product: CASSLGGGAEETQYF.

This clonotype has a handful of counts. J is TRBJ1-2 and V is TRBV6-2 or TRBV6-3, with a possible D match to TRBD1 (6 bases). V gave up 2 bases and J gave up 3 bases, with 19 bases separating them. The CDR3 loop spans 17 amino acids. Germline CDR1 and CDR2: MNHEY and SVGEGT. CDR3 DNA sequence: TGTGCCAGCAGTTACCTGGGCAGGGGTTCCTACTACTATGGCTACACCTTC. Translated, it gives CASSYLGRGSYYYGYTF.

This clonotype was counted between two and nine times. The rearrangement uses TRBV4-3 and TRBJ1-1; 7 nucleotides line up with TRBD1. The CDR3 has 15 amino acids. The V segment lost 1 base and the J segment 5 bases; nucleotides outside the gene matches: 7. Germline V CDR1 and CDR2: LGHNA, YSLEER. CDR3 sequence reads: CASSQGGAGGTEAFF. The CDR3, as DNA: TGCGCCAGCAGCCAAGGGGGGGCAGGGGGGACTGAAGCTTTCTTT.

This clonotype was recorded a few times. The chain combines TRBV12-3 or TRBV12-4 with TRBJ2-3; 9 nucleotides agree with TRBD1. V lost 3 bases, J lost 4 bases, and 8 bases stayed unmatched. The CDR3 has 16 residues. CDR3 sequence reads: CASSFLGQGGADTQYF. Here the CDR3 DNA reads TGTGCCAGCAGTTTCTTGGGACAGGGCGGCGCAGATACGCAGTATTTT.

This clonotype has just a few counts. The V gene is TRBV12-3 or TRBV12-4, the J gene TRBJ2-7; D is undetermined. This CDR3 spans 13 amino acids. V lost 7 bases and J lost 3, with 13 bases in between. CDR3 sequence (DNA): TGTGCCAGCACCCTCTCCAGCAACTACGAGCAGTACTTC. Its translation: CASTLSSNYEQYF.

This clonotype was counted between two and nine times. The chain is built from TRBV7-3 and TRBJ2-1; TRBD1 aligns across 8 bases. The CDR3 spans 17 residues. The germline V gene has CDR1 SGHTA and CDR2 FQGTGA. Trimming at V came to 0 bases and at J to 6 bases, leaving 10 bases not matched to a gene. The CDR3 here is CASSLTGSGGASNEQFF. CDR3 DNA: TGTGCCAGCAGCTTAACCGGATCAGGGGGCGCCTCCAATGAGCAGTTCTTC.

This chain uses TRBV7-2 with TRBJ2-3; weak D call: TRBD2 (7 bases). Deletions cut 3 bases from V and 2 bases from J, with 9 bases between. CDR1 is SGHTA and CDR2 is FQGNSA in the germline V gene. The CDR3 consists of 14 residues. The CDR3 DNA sequence: TGTGCCAGCAGCTTTGCGGGGGCCACAGATACGCAGTATTTT. Its protein product is CASSFAGATDTQYF.

In this sample, this clonotype turned up many times. This chain connects TRBV20-1 to TRBJ2-7; 9 bases fit TRBD2. With 6 bases clipped from V and 0 bases from J, the junction kept 9 bases outside the gene matches. This CDR3 is 15 amino acids long. Germline CDR1 is DFQATT and CDR2 is SNEGSKA (reference sequence). This chain's CDR3 is CSASSGGTFSYEQYF. The CDR3 DNA reads as TGCAGTGCCAGTAGCGGGGGAACATTCTCCTACGAGCAGTACTTC.

The chain uses TRBV2 and TRBJ2-5; 8 bases agree with TRBD1. This CDR3 has 14 residues. Trimming removed 6 bases from V and 5 bases from J; junction bases left unmatched: 8. From germline, CDR1 is SNHLY and CDR2 FYNNEI. The CDR3 is CASRSRGLGETQYF. CDR3 sequence (DNA): TGTGCCAGCAGGAGCAGGGGGCTAGGGGAGACCCAGTACTTC.

This clonotype has more than one count but fewer than ten. V is TRBV6-5 and J is TRBJ1-6; unclear D gene. CDR1 MNHEY and CDR2 SVGAGI come from the germline V gene. Trimming shortened V by 3 bases and J by 7 bases, and 13 bases separated the two germline ends. CDR3 length: 15 residues. The CDR3 DNA sequence: TGTGCCAGCAGTTATCTCCGGATCGGGAATTCACCCCTCCACTTT. This encodes CASSYLRIGNSPLHF.

This clonotype turned up a few times. Here the CDR3 DNA reads TGTGCCAGCTCACCCCGCAGGGAAACAGATACGCAGTATTTT. It codes for CASSPRRETDTQYF. This chain uses TRBV18 with TRBJ2-3, with D tentatively TRBD1 (5 bases). In germline, CDR1 is KGHSH, CDR2 LQKENI. V dropped 3 bases and J dropped 3 bases, with 10 bases sitting between them. There are 14 residues in the CDR3.

The rearrangement uses TRBV6-5 and TRBJ1-2; the match to TRBD1 covers 10 bases. Germline V gene data show CDR1 as MNHEY and CDR2 as SVGAGI. The V segment lost 0 bases and the J segment 4 bases; nucleotides outside the gene matches: 2. This CDR3 comprises 15 residues. CDR3 sequence: CASSYSDRGVYGYTF. CDR3 bases: TGTGCCAGCAGTTACTCGGACAGGGGGGTCTATGGCTACACCTTC.

J is TRBJ1-2 and V is TRBV18; no clear D gene. Trimming removed 3 bases from V and 0 bases from J, with 8 bases in between. This CDR3 comprises 14 residues. CDR1 KGHSH and CDR2 LQKENI come from the germline V gene. CDR3 residues: CASSPGSSNYGYTF. CDR3 nucleotide sequence: TGTGCCAGCTCACCGGGTTCTTCTAACTATGGCTACACCTTC.

The chain couples TRBV7-6 to TRBJ2-5, with D perhaps matching TRBD2 (7 bases). Germline V lookup: CDR1 SGHVS, CDR2 FNYEAQ. The germline V and J ends were trimmed by 1 base and 7 bases, with 10 bases remaining between them. The CDR3 has 13 residues. Here the CDR3 DNA reads TGTGCCAGCAGCTTAGAGGGGGGGACGACCCAGTACTTC. Its protein is CASSLEGGTTQYF.

This clonotype was found a few times. The chain combines TRBV5-6 with TRBJ2-7; 10 positions match TRBD1. There are 15 residues in the CDR3. V lost 4 bases to trimming and J lost 2 bases; unmatched junction nucleotides: 6. Germline-derived CDR1 and CDR2 are SGHDT and YYEEEE. This CDR3 reads CASSQPGQGTYEQYF. In DNA form, the CDR3 reads TGTGCCAGCAGCCAACCGGGACAGGGGACCTACGAGCAGTACTTC. Using reference TRBV5-6 and TRBJ2-7 for the parts outside the CDR3, the full variable domain is DAGVTQSPTHLIKTRGQQVTLRCSPKSGHDTVSWYQQALGQGPQFIFQYYEEEERQRGNFPDRFSGHQFPNYSSELNVNALLLGDSALYLCASSQPGQGTYEQYFGPGTRLTVT.

The V call is TRBV11-2, the J call TRBJ2-3, with TRBD1 matching over 9 bases. Germline loops: CDR1 SGHAT, CDR2 FQNNGV. The CDR3 has 13 residues. Germline trimming cut 7 bases from V and 4 bases from J; bases unmatched to any gene: 3. CDR3 loop: CASTGTGSDTQYF. The CDR3 DNA is TGTGCCAGCACCGGGACAGGGTCAGATACGCAGTATTTT. The full variable domain, in which reference TRBV11-2 and TRBJ2-3 provide the parts outside the CDR3, is EAGVAQSPRYKIIEKRQSVAFWCNPISGHATLYWYQQILGQGPKLLIQFQNNGVVDDSQLPKDRFSAERLKGVDSTLKIQPAKLEDSAVYLCASTGTGSDTQYFGPGTRLTVL.

This clonotype has more than one count but fewer than ten. This chain uses TRBV19 with TRBJ2-3; 7 bases line up with TRBD1. V shed 5 bases and J 5 bases; nucleotides not matched to a gene: 10. The CDR3 is made up of 15 amino acids. From germline, CDR1 is LNHDA and CDR2 SQIVND (reference sequence). The CDR3 protein is CASSPTGTALDTQYF. The CDR3 DNA is TGTGCCAGTAGTCCCACCGGGACAGCCTTAGATACGCAGTATTTT. The complete variable domain, with remaining parts taken from reference TRBV19 and TRBJ2-3, reads DGGITQSPKYLFRKEGQNVTLSCEQNLNHDAMYWYRQDPGQGLRLIYYSQIVNDFQKGDIAEGYSVSREKKESFPLTVTSAQKNPTAFYLCASSPTGTALDTQYFGPGTRLTVL.

This rearrangement joins TRBV28 to TRBJ1-3, with 9 bases that match TRBD1. The CDR3 contains 15 residues. The trim removed 3 bases at V and 2 bases at J, leaving 2 bases unmatched. Germline V gene data show CDR1 as MDHEN and CDR2 as SYDVKM. The CDR3 here is CASSFGDRAGNTIYF. CDR3 in DNA: TGTGCCAGCAGTTTTGGGGACAGGGCTGGAAACACCATATATTTT.

This clonotype was seen a handful of times. V and J are TRBV6-2 or TRBV6-3 and TRBJ1-2, with D possibly matching TRBD1 (5 bases). This CDR3 region has 13 residues. With 4 bases removed from V and 7 bases from J, the gap between germline ends came to 13 bases. From germline, CDR1 is MNHEY and CDR2 SVGEGT. The CDR3 coding sequence is TGTGCCAGCAGTTTCGGGGGAAATCGTGGCTACACCTTC. Its translation: CASSFGGNRGYTF.

This clonotype has more than one count but fewer than ten. The chain carries TRBV9 and TRBJ2-4; D call uncertain. Trimming cost V 4 bases and J 6 bases, with 11 bases left between them. Germline loops: CDR1 SGDLS, CDR2 YYNGEE. The CDR3 has 13 residues. The CDR3 protein is CASSTGEVNIQYF. Here the CDR3 DNA reads TGTGCCAGCAGCACCGGAGAGGTAAACATTCAGTACTTC.

This clonotype was observed a few times. The chain combines TRBV7-6 with TRBJ2-6, with D tentatively TRBD1 (6 bases). This CDR3 region has 16 residues. Germline assignment: CDR1 SGHVS and CDR2 FNYEAQ. Trimming took off 3 bases at V and 4 bases at J, with 13 bases between the two ends. The CDR3 is CASSFRSGAGANVLTF. The CDR3 DNA reads as TGTGCCAGCAGCTTTCGGTCAGGGGCCGGGGCCAACGTCCTGACTTTC.

The chain is built from TRBV4-3 and TRBJ1-5; TRBD1 aligns across 7 bases. Germline-derived CDR1 and CDR2 are LGHNA and YSLEER. The CDR3 covers 15 residues. The V segment lost 0 bases and the J segment 4 bases; nucleotides outside the gene matches: 3. The CDR3 DNA sequence: TGCGCCAGCAGCCAAGATACAGGGGTAAATCAGCCCCAGCATTTT. This translates into CASSQDTGVNQPQHF.

The chain combines TRBV9 with TRBJ2-7; D gene uncertain. Looked up from germline, CDR1 is SGDLS and CDR2 is YYNGEE. The CDR3 has 13 residues. Trimming left V 5 bases short and J 4 bases short, with 13 bases between. The CDR3, as DNA: TGTGCCAGCAGTACGGCCCGGCTTTACGAGCAGTACGTC. This codes for CASSTARLYEQYV.

A few counts support this clonotype. The V gene is TRBV7-9, the J gene TRBJ2-3; D is perhaps TRBD1 or TRBD2 (5 bases each). The CDR3 has 14 amino acids. Per germline, CDR1 SEHNR and CDR2 FQNEAQ (reference sequence). V lost 3 bases, J lost 8 bases, and 15 bases lay in between. The DNA of the CDR3 is TGTGCCAGCAGCTTTCCGTCCGGGGCGGCTACGCAGTATTTT. Amino acids: CASSFPSGAATQYF.

The sample holds many counts of this clonotype. The junction departs from germline at one end; a sequencing error may be responsible. The J gene is TRBJ2-1, the V gene TRBV3-1; 13 nucleotides agree with TRBD2. The V gene's germline CDR1 is LGHDT and CDR2 YNNKEL (reference sequence). This CDR3 is built from 16 residues. The CDR3, as DNA: TGTGCCAGCAACCAACTAGCGGGGGGGCCGGGTGGTGAGCAGTTCTTC. It encodes CASNQLAGGPGGEQFF.

This clonotype occurred a few times. The V call is TRBV7-9, the J call TRBJ1-1, with TRBD1 as a possible D gene (5 bases). Trimming pared 5 bases from V and 2 bases from J, leaving 21 bases between. CDR3 length: 17 amino acids. CDR1 SEHNR and CDR2 FQNEAQ come from the germline V gene (reference sequence). The CDR3 reads CASSGRGRVAPNTEAFF. CDR3 in DNA: TGTGCCAGCAGCGGGCGGGGCAGGGTGGCCCCTAACACTGAAGCTTTCTTT.

This clonotype showed up just a few times. The chain joins TRBV4-2 to TRBJ2-7; tentative D call: TRBD1 (5 bases). With 2 bases removed from V and 7 bases from J, the gap between germline ends came to 15 bases. Germline assignment: CDR1 LGHNA and CDR2 YNFKEQ. CDR3 length: 14 amino acids. The CDR3 reads CASSQNSQVKEQYF. The CDR3 DNA follows: TGTGCCAGCAGCCAAAATTCACAGGTGAAGGAGCAGTACTTC.

This clonotype was counted at least ten times. V and J are TRBV5-1 and TRBJ2-1; D unresolved. Trimming shortened V by 0 bases and J by 6 bases, and 7 bases separated the two germline ends. Looked up from germline, CDR1 is SGHRS and CDR2 is YFSETQ. This CDR3 contains 13 residues. The CDR3 coding sequence is TGCGCCAGCAGCTTGGGACTGAGCAATGAGCAGTTCTTC. Its translation: CASSLGLSNEQFF.